This T cell receptor (beta chain) was identified during a study of T-cell reconstitution after alpha-beta-depleted transplantation in children (dated by TCRdb to about 2016). Looking at the study overall: Using TCR repertoire profiling, the study quantitatively followed how T-cell immune reconstitution unfolded in children after TCRalphabeta/CD19-depleted allogeneic hematopoietic cell transplantation.

V drops 6 bases and J drops 7 bases, leaving 16 bases in between. According to the germline V gene (reference sequence), CDR1 reads MNHEY and CDR2 reads SMNVEV. The CDR3 goes from the cysteine to the phenylalanine over 14 residues. The sequence is cut down to CDR3 DNA, 42 bases in frame from base 1. In this sample, this clonotype turned up a few times. Its antigen is currently not known. The record has no base qualities; no much larger clone is one base away. The library was made by PCR. Sequencing was performed on an Illumina HiSeq 2500. Molecular barcoding was employed in the preparation of TCR libraries, with unique molecular identifiers being used to normalize TCRbeta repertoire quantification. Through fastp at Q25 and MiXCR, TCRdb rebuilt clones from the public reads, retaining in-frame beta chains. Each entry is one CDR3 protein sequence, shown with its most common DNA and genes. Across this sample there are a few hundred thousand distinct CDR3 sequences, with 10% seen only once. Approximately 2.3% of the sample goes to the ten largest clones.

The chain links TRBV27 with TRBJ2-1, with a tentative D gene TRBD1 over 6 matching bases. The sequencing here drew on PBMCs from the stem cell graft donor, taken from the stem cell graft. The receptor was isolated from a human donor who donated a stem cell graft to a child with acute lymphoblastic leukemia. For the CDR3, the sequence is CASSRAGTRNEQFF. Read as DNA, the sequence is TGTGCCAGCAGCCGTGCCGGGACACGGAATGAGCAGTTCTTC.